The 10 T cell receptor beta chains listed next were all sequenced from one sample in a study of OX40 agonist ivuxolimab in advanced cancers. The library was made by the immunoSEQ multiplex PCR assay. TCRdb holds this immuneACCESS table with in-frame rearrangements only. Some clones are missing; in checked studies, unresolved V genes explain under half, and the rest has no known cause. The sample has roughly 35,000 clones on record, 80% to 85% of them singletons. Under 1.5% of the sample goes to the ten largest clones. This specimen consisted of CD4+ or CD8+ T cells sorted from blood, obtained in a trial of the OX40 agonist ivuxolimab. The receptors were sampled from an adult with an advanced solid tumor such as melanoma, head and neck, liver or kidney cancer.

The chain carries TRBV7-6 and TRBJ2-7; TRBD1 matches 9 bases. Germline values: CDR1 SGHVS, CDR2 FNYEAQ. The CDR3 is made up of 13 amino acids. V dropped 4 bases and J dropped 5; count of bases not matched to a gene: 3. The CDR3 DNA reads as TGTGCCAGCAGCTCGACAGGGGGGCACGAGCAGTACTTC. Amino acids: CASSSTGGHEQYF.

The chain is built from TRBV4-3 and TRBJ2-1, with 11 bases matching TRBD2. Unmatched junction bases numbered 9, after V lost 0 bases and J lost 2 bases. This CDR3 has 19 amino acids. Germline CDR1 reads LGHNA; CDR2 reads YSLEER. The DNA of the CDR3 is TGCGCCAGCAGCCAAGAGGCCCGGATAGCGGGAGGGCCCTACAATGAGCAGTTCTTC. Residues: CASSQEARIAGGPYNEQFF.

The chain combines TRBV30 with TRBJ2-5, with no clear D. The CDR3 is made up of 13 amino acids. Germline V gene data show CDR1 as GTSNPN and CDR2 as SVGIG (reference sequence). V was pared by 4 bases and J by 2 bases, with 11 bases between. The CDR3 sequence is CAWTRQLQETQYF. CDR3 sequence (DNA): TGTGCCTGGACTAGGCAGCTACAAGAGACCCAGTACTTC.

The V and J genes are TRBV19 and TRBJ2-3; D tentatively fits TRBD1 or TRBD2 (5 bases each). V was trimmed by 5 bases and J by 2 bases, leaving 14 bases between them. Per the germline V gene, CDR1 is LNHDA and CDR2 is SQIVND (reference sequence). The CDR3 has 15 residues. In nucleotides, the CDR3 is TGTGCCAGTAGTCCCCGGGACCCCCCCACAGATACGCAGTATTTT. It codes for CASSPRDPPTDTQYF.

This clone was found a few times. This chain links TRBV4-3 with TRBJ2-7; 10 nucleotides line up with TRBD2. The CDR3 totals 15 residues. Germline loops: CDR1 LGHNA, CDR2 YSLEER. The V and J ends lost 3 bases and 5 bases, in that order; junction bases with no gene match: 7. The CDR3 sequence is CASSHSLAGVNEQYF. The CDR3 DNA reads TGCGCCAGCAGCCATTCTCTAGCGGGAGTCAACGAGCAGTACTTC.

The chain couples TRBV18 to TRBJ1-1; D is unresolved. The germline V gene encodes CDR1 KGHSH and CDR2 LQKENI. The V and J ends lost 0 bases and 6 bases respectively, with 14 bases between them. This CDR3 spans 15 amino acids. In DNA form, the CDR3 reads TGTGCCAGCTCACCACCTTCAGAGACCGTAGCTGAAGCTTTCTTT. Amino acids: CASSPPSETVAEAFF.

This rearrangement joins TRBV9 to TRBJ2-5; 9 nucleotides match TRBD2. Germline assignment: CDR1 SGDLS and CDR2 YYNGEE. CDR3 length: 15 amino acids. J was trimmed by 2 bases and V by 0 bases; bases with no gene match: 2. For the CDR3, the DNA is TGTGCCAGCAGCGTAGGCGGGGGGGGTCAAGAGACCCAGTACTTC. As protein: CASSVGGGGQETQYF. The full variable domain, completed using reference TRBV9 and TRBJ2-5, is DSGVTQTPKHLITATGQRVTLRCSPRSGDLSVYWYQQSLDQGLQFLIQYYNGEERAKGNILERFSAQQFPDLHSELNLSSLELGDSALYFCASSVGGGGQETQYFGPGTRLLVL.

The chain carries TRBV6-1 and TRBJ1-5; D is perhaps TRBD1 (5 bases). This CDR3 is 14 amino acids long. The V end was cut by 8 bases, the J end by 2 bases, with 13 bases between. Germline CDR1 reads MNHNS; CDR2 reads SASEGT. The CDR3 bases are TGTGCCAGCGGGCGGCGGGACCGCAATCAGCCCCAGCATTTT. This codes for CASGRRDRNQPQHF.

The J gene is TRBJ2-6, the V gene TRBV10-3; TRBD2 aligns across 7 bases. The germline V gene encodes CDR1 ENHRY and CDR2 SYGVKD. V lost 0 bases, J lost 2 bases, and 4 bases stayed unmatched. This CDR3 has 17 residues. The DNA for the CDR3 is TGTGCCATCAGTGAGTCGAACGCGGGGGCTGGGGCCAACGTCCTGACTTTC. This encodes CAISESNAGAGANVLTF.

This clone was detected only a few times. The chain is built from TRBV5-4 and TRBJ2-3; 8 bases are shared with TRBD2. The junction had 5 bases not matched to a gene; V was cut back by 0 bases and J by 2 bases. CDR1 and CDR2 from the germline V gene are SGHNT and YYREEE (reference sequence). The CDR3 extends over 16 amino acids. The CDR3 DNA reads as TGTGCCAGCAGCTTGGGAGCGGGGGTGTCCACAGATACGCAGTATTTT. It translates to CASSLGAGVSTDTQYF.